This passage covers 6 T cell receptor beta chains from one sample sequenced in a study of cytomegalovirus exposure and HLA in healthy donors. 60 Vbeta and 13 Jbeta primers were used in PCR. The method was immunoSEQ multiplex PCR; TCRdb's version includes in-frame clones alone and lacks a portion of them. The sample yields over 110,000 clones, approximately 84% seen once. Sequenced material: PBMCs. The receptor set was obtained from a woman in her fifties or sixties in good health and CMV-seropositive.

The sample holds a few counts of this clone. The CDR3 DNA reads as TGTGCCAGCAGTTTATCCCAGGGGGCGCTAGACGAGCAGTACTTC. Its protein is CASSLSQGALDEQYF. The V call is TRBV27, the J call TRBJ2-7; 8 nucleotides agree with TRBD1. CDR3 size: 15 residues. V shed 0 bases and J 5 bases; nucleotides not matched to a gene: 6. Germline V CDR1 and CDR2: MNHEY, SMNVEV (reference sequence).

In this sample, this clone turned up a few times. This rearrangement joins TRBV4-1 to TRBJ2-5; maybe TRBD2 (5 bases). The CDR3 sequence is 15 residues long. V was cut by 0 bases and J by 5 bases, with 13 bases left in between. The germline V gene encodes CDR1 MGHRA and CDR2 YSYEKL. The CDR3 DNA follows: TGCGCCAGCAGCCAAGATCCGTCACGGAGGGAGACCCAGTACTTC. Translating it yields CASSQDPSRRETQYF.

The chain recombines TRBV7-9 with TRBJ1-1; unclear D gene. The V gene lost 1 base and the J gene lost 1 base, with 7 bases spanning the gap. The CDR3 runs 14 residues. Looked up from germline, CDR1 is SEHNR and CDR2 is FQNEAQ (reference sequence). The CDR3 bases are TGTGCCAGCAGCTTAGGGAGTCAGAACACTGAAGCTTTCTTT. Protein sequence: CASSLGSQNTEAFF.

The chain recombines TRBV4-1 with TRBJ2-5, with TRBD2 identical over 10 bases. Trimming took 9 bases from V and 5 from J; bases not matched to a gene: 12. This CDR3 region has 15 residues. The germline gives CDR1 MGHRA, CDR2 YSYEKL. CDR3 region: CASREEASGSETQYF. The CDR3 DNA reads as TGCGCCAGTAGAGAGGAGGCTAGCGGGAGTGAGACCCAGTACTTC.

The table lists this clone with a count of one. The DNA for the CDR3 is TGTGCCAGCAGCTTATCGCCCCAGATGAACACTGAAGCTTTCTTT. Translation: CASSLSPQMNTEAFF. The chain employs TRBV7-2 and TRBJ1-1; no clear D. The CDR3 runs 15 residues. Germline V gives CDR1 SGHTA, CDR2 FQGNSA. V was clipped by 2 bases and J by 0 bases, with 10 bases between them.

This clone has more than one count but fewer than ten. Other DNA sequences in the same sample also yield this CDR3. J is TRBJ2-1 and V is TRBV28, with D unclear. The CDR3 totals 11 residues. Deletions cut 6 bases from V and 6 bases from J, with 6 bases between. Germline CDR1 is MDHEN and CDR2 is SYDVKM. CDR3 sequence: CASSRVNEQFF. The CDR3 DNA reads as TGTGCCAGCAGCCGGGTCAATGAGCAGTTCTTC. Together with reference TRBV28 and TRBJ2-1, the CDR3 gives the full variable domain: DVKVTQSSRYLVKRTGEKVFLECVQDMDHENMFWYRQDPGLGLRLIYFSYDVKMKEKGDIPEGYSVSREKKERFSLILESASTNQTSMYLCASSRVNEQFFGPGTRLTVL.